This T cell receptor beta chain was obtained from a study of shared clonotypes between healthy human individuals. For every subset, genomic DNA was evenly distributed across several immunoSEQ plates. Study processing details: Filtering differed since immunoSEQ provided only junctions, with no quality scores. This table comes from immunoSEQ multiplex PCR, and its TCRdb copy is limited to in-frame clones, with some not included. D and trimming come from the DNA, and the V and J calls and clone size come from that table. Among 2.5 million or so clones, roughly 92% were seen once, and the ten largest hold over 0.12%. Trimming removed 1 base from V and 3 bases from J; junction bases left unmatched: 3. CDR1 is WSHSY, CDR2 SAAADI, per germline. There are 15 residues in the CDR3. Study results and limitations: The study's rarefaction showed incomplete sorted-subset sequencing despite large depth.

Comment on this clone: Antigen unknown.

The genes are TRBV10-2 and TRBJ1-1; TRBD1 matches 9 bases. The sequenced material came from naive CD4+ T cells sorted from blood. Subset reported: CD45RA+ positively selected. This sequence originates from a man aged 18 to 30 in good health. CDR3 DNA sequence: TGCGCCAGCAGTGAGTTAGGACAGGGGTACACTGAAGCTTTCTTT. Translation: CASSELGQGYTEAFF.